This TCR beta chain was found in a study of T-cell reconstitution after alpha-beta-depleted transplantation in children (dated by TCRdb to between 2015 and 2016). Describing the broader study: Using TCR repertoire profiling, the study quantitatively followed how T-cell immune reconstitution unfolded in children after TCRalphabeta/CD19-depleted allogeneic hematopoietic cell transplantation.

CDR1 and CDR2 (SEHNR, FQNEAQ) derive from the germline V gene (reference sequence). V trim: 2 bases; J trim: 5 bases; unmatched bases: 6. From the cysteine through the phenylalanine, the CDR3 covers 14 amino acids. The kept DNA is CDR3 alone, 42 bases in frame from the first base. This clonotype was seen more than once but under ten times. Its recognized antigen is unknown. No much larger clonotype is one base removed from it; base qualities were not supplied. Study-level results and caveats: Hyperexpanded clone frequencies declined over subsequent months; after one year, T-cell counts and TCRbeta diversity were mostly attributed to newly produced T cells. The apparently early recovery of alphabetaT-cell counts about two months after transplant reportedly depended on only several hundred rapidly expanded clones that came from non-depleted graft cells. In some patients, high TCRbeta diversity at day 60 was attributed to recipient T cells and intrathymic progenitors that had survived conditioning.

The library was generated by PCR. The listed sequencing device is Illumina HiSeq 2500. To normalize quantification of the TCRbeta repertoire, the TCR libraries were built with molecular barcoding that relied on unique molecular identifiers. TCRdb took the public reads, trimmed them with fastp at Q25, ran MiXCR for clone calling and kept in-frame beta chains. Entries are consolidated by CDR3 protein sequence, retaining the most common genes and DNA. In this sample the table shows about 830,000 distinct CDR3 sequences, around 17% of which occur a single time. Just under 5% of the sample is taken by the ten largest. In the paper's terms, the treatment or condition label means: allogeneic hematopoietic cell transplantation with graft depleted of TCRalphabeta T cells and CD19 B cells. The transplant recipients were children given TCRalphabeta/CD19-depleted allogeneic hematopoietic cell grafts.

This chain is built from TRBV7-9 and TRBJ2-7; 7 junctional bases match TRBD1. This receptor was obtained from a male patient aged 10 to 17 who had a stem cell transplant for acute lymphoblastic leukemia, so the T cells may come from the graft donor. The sequencing used PBMCs, mostly from graft donor cells, collected 360 days after TCRalphabeta/CD19-depleted stem cell transplant. The DNA sequence follows: TGTGCCAGCAGCTTAAAGGGGGCGGTCCACGAGCAGTACTTC. Translated, it reads CASSLKGAVHEQYF. Joined to the reference TRBV7-9 and TRBJ2-7 proteins, this CDR3 gives the full variable domain: DTGVSQNPRHKITKRGQNVTFRCDPISEHNRLYWYRQTLGQGPEFLTYFQNEAQLEKSRLLSDRFSAERPKGSFSTLEIQRTEQGDSAMYLCASSLKGAVHEQYFGPGTRLTVT.